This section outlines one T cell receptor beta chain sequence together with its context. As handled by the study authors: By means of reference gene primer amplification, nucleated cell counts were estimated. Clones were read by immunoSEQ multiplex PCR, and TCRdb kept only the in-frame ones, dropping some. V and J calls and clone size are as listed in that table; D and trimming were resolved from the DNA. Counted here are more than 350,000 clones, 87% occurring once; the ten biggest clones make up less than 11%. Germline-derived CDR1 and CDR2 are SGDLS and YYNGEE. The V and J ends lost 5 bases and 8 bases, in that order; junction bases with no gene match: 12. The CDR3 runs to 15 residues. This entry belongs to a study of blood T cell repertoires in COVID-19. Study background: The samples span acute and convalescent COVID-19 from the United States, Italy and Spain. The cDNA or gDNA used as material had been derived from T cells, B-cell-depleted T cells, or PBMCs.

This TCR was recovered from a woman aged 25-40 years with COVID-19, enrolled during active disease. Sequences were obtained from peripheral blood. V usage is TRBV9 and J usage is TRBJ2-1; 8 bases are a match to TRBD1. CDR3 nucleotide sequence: TGTGCCAGCAGTGTCCAGGGGGCGCGACGGGATGAGCAGTTCTTC. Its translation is CASSVQGARRDEQFF.